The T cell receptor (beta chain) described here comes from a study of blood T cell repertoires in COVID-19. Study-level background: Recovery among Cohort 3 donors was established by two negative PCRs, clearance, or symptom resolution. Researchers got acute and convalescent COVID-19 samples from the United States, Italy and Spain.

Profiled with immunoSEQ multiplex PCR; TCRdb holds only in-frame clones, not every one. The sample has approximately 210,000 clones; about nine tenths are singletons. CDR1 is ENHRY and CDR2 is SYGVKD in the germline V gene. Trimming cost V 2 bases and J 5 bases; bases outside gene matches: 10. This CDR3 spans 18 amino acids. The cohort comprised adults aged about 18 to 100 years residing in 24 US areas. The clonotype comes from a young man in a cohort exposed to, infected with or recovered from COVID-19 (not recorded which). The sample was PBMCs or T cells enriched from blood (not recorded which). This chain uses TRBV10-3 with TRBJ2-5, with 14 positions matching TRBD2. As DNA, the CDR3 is TGTGCCATCAGTGAGGGGACTAGCGGGAGACTATTCGGGGAGACCCAGTACTTC. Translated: CAISEGTSGRLFGETQYF.